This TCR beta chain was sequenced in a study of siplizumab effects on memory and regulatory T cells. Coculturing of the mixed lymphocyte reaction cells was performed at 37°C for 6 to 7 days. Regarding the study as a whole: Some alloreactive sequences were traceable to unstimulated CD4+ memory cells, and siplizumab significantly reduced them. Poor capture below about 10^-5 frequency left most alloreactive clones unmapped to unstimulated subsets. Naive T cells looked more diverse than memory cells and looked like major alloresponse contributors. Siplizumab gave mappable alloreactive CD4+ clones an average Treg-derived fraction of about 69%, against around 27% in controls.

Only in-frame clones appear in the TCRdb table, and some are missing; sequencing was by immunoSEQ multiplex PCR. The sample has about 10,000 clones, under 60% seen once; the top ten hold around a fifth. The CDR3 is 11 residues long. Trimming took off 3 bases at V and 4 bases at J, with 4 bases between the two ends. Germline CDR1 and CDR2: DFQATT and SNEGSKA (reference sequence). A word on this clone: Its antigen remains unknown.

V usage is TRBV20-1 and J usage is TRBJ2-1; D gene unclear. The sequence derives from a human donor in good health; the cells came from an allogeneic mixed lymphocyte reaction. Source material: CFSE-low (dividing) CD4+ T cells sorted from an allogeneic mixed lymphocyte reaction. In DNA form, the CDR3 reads TGCAGTGCTAGTCCGTACAATGAGCAGTTCTTC. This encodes CSASPYNEQFF.